Following are 10 T cell receptor beta chains from one sample sequenced in a study of beta chain features in type 1 diabetes. The authors reverse transcribed all of the isolated RNA, so sequencing captured expressed TCRB transcripts. The data were produced by immunoSEQ multiplex PCR, yet TCRdb's version contains in-frame clones alone and is incomplete. The sample lists under 200,000 clones, approximately 8.1% occurring once. Sequenced sample: central memory CD4+ T cells from blood. The receptors originated from a man aged 18 to 29 in good health.

This clone came up a few times. The chain carries TRBV10-3 and TRBJ2-3; D is unresolved. Germline values: CDR1 ENHRY, CDR2 SYGVKD. CDR3 size: 12 residues. Trimming removed 0 bases from V and 5 bases from J, with 3 bases in between. CDR3 coding DNA: TGTGCCATCAGTGAGTCGAGAGATACGCAGTATTTT. Its protein is CAISESRDTQYF.

This clone was seen a handful of times. This sequence may be a read error, since a much larger clone differs from it by one base. Other DNA sequences in the sample encode the same CDR3. The chain has TRBV4-3 and TRBJ2-5; the match to TRBD1 covers 10 bases. After removal of 4 bases from V and 4 bases from J, the junction contained 0 bases not matched to a gene. This CDR3 is built from 13 residues. The V gene's germline CDR1 is LGHNA and CDR2 YSLEER. CDR3 region: CASSRDRGETQYF. The CDR3 DNA reads TGCGCCAGCAGCCGGGACAGGGGAGAGACCCAGTACTTC.

This clone was detected many times. The rearrangement uses TRBV7-2 and TRBJ2-6, with D perhaps matching TRBD1 (6 bases). CDR1 SGHTA and CDR2 FQGNSA come from the germline V gene. This CDR3 is 15 amino acids long. The V gene lost 5 bases and the J gene lost 0 bases, with 8 bases spanning the gap. Here the CDR3 reads CASSQGNSGANVLTF. CDR3 nucleotides: TGTGCCAGCAGCCAGGGGAACTCTGGGGCCAACGTCCTGACTTTC.

The CDR3 loop reads CASSLVGRLAGGETQYF. The CDR3 coding sequence is TGTGCCAGCAGCTTAGTCGGAAGGCTAGCGGGAGGAGAGACCCAGTACTTC. V gene TRBV7-2 combines with J gene TRBJ2-5; 11 positions match TRBD2. CDR1 is SGHTA and CDR2 is FQGNSA in the germline V gene. V lost 1 base to trimming and J lost 4 bases; unmatched junction nucleotides: 8. The CDR3 runs 17 residues.

Only a few counts were recorded for this clone. The chain couples TRBV29-1 to TRBJ2-7; possibly TRBD2 for D (5 bases). The CDR3 contains 12 residues. Germline V lookup: CDR1 SQVTM, CDR2 ANQGSEA. V lost 6 bases and J 3 bases, leaving 12 bases between the germline ends. The CDR3 DNA is TGCAGCGTGGTGAGGGATAACTACGAGCAGTACTTC. It yields the protein CSVVRDNYEQYF.

This clone was seen more than once but under ten times. The chain couples TRBV25-1 to TRBJ1-3; no clear D gene. The CDR3 is made up of 16 amino acids. The germline V and J ends were trimmed by 1 base and 0 bases, with 10 bases remaining between them. Germline V gives CDR1 MGHDK, CDR2 SYGVNS. The CDR3: CASSELSIRSGNTIYF. The DNA of the CDR3 is TGTGCCAGCAGTGAATTGAGCATACGCTCTGGAAACACCATATATTTT. The variable domain in full, with the rest retrieved from reference TRBV25-1 and TRBJ1-3, is EADIYQTPRYLVIGTGKKITLECSQTMGHDKMYWYQQDPGMELHLIHYSYGVNSTEKGDLSSESTVSRIRTEHFPLTLESARPSHTSQYLCASSELSIRSGNTIYFGEGSWLTVV.

The CDR3 sequence: CATVSSGTVYGYTF. The CDR3 region has the DNA TGTGCCACCGTTTCGTCCGGGACAGTCTATGGCTACACCTTC. V usage is TRBV28 and J usage is TRBJ1-2; 7 positions match TRBD1. V gave up 10 bases and J gave up 4 bases; unmatched junction bases: 12. Germline V CDR1 and CDR2: MDHEN, SYDVKM. CDR3 length: 14 residues.

In its sample, this clone was seen a few times. CDR3 nucleotide sequence: TGTGCCAGCAGCCCGGGACTAGCAACAGATACGCAGTATTTT. This translates into CASSPGLATDTQYF. The genes are TRBV11-3 and TRBJ2-3; TRBD2 matches 9 bases. V was clipped by 5 bases and J by 3 bases; unmatched bases: 3. This CDR3 contains 14 residues. CDR1 SGHNT and CDR2 YENEEA come from the germline V gene.

This clone appeared a few times. The junction shows a germline mismatch at one end, possibly a read error. The chain joins TRBV7-7 to TRBJ2-1, with TRBD1 matching 8 bases. This CDR3 has 14 amino acids. From germline, CDR1 is SSHAT and CDR2 FNYEAQ (reference sequence). The CDR3 spells CASSVDRGSDEQFF. The DNA of the CDR3 is TGTGCTAGCAGCGTCGACAGGGGTTCGGATGAGCAGTTCTTC.

This clone was seen more than once but under ten times. This sequence joins TRBV7-9 and TRBJ2-5; a possible D gene is TRBD2 (6 bases). The CDR3 spans 19 residues. In germline, CDR1 is SEHNR, CDR2 FQNEAQ (reference sequence). V lost 0 bases to trimming and J lost 1 base, with 21 bases between them. CDR3 in amino acids: CASSLAGRGRIFSQETQYF. In DNA, the CDR3 is TGTGCCAGCAGCTTAGCGGGTCGGGGGAGGATATTCAGCCAAGAGACCCAGTACTTC.